The sequence of this T cell receptor beta chain was determined in a study of blood T cell repertoires in COVID-19. Study context: Samples taken during acute and convalescent COVID-19 were collected in the United States, Italy and Spain. Sample material is recorded as cDNA or gDNA derived from T cells, B-cell-depleted T cells, or PBMCs.

As originally analysed: Estimation of nucleated cell counts relied on the amplification of reference gene primers. Using immunoSEQ multiplex PCR, the repertoire was profiled, and TCRdb retains in-frame clones only, with some absent. V and J calls and clone size are those listed in that table; D and trimming were worked out from the DNA. Of just under 150,000 clones listed, more than 75% were seen once; the top ten hold 8% to 9%. V was trimmed by 4 bases and J by 8 bases, leaving 18 bases between them. The CDR3 length is 14 residues. Germline V gene sequence: CDR1 SGHRS, CDR2 YFSETQ. This sequence originates from a woman aged 50 to 60 with active or convalescent COVID-19. Material: peripheral blood. The chain combines TRBV5-1 with TRBJ1-2, with D hard to call. CDR3 amino acids: CASSPTPGGEGYTF. DNA of the CDR3: TGCGCCAGCAGCCCCACCCCGGGCGGGGAGGGCTACACCTTC.